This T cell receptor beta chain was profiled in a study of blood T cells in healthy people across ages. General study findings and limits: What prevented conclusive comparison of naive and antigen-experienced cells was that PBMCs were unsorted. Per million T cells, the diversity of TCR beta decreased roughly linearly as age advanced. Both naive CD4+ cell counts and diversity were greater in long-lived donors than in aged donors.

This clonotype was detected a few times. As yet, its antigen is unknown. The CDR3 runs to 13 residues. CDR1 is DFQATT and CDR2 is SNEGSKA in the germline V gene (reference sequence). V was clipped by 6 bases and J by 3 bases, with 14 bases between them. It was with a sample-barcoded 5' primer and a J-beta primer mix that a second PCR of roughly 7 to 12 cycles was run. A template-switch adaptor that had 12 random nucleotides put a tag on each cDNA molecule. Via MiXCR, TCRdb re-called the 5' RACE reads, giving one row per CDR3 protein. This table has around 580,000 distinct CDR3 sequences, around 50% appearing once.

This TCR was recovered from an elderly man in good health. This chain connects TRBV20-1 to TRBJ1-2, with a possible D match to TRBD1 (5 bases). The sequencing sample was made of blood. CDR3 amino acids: CSAPSPGHYGYTF. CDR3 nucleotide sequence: TGCAGTGCCCCTTCTCCGGGGCACTATGGCTACACCTTC.